These 21 T cell receptor beta chains were sequenced from one sample in a study of blood T cell repertoires in COVID-19. Here immunoSEQ multiplex PCR was the method, and the copy in TCRdb shows in-frame clones only, minus some. In the table there are hundreds of thousands of clones, under 90% of which are singletons. Sequenced sample: peripheral blood. The source is a woman of 80 years or more with acute or convalescent COVID-19.

This sequence joins TRBV3-1 (or the pseudogene TRBV3-2) and TRBJ1-1; unclear D gene. Trimming removed 6 bases at V and 5 bases at J, with 10 bases between. The CDR3 contains 12 residues. CDR1 and CDR2 from the germline V gene are LGHDT and YNNKEL (reference sequence). CDR3 residues: CASSEAGTEAFF. The CDR3 DNA reads TGTGCCAGCAGTGAGGCCGGGACTGAAGCTTTCTTT.

The gene calls are TRBV6-5 and TRBJ1-2, with 11 bases aligning to TRBD1. The CDR3 has 14 residues. Germline V CDR1 and CDR2: MNHEY, SVGAGI. V lost 4 bases and J lost 4; bases outside the gene matches: 2. Here the CDR3 DNA reads TGTGCCAGCAGTTTGGGACAGGGGGTCTATGGCTACACCTTC. The encoded protein is CASSLGQGVYGYTF.

The chain carries TRBV28 and TRBJ2-3, with 11 bases fitting TRBD2. V lost 5 bases and J lost 4; bases outside the gene matches: 8. Germline V gives CDR1 MDHEN, CDR2 SYDVKM. The length of the CDR3 is 16 residues. CDR3 region: CASSPQTSGVSDTQYF. The CDR3 nucleotides are TGTGCCAGCAGTCCCCAGACTAGCGGGGTTTCAGATACGCAGTATTTT.

V gene TRBV30 combines with J gene TRBJ2-1, with 11 bases identical to TRBD2. Germline V gene data show CDR1 as GTSNPN and CDR2 as SVGIG (reference sequence). This CDR3 contains 16 residues. V was clipped by 3 bases and J by 0 bases; unmatched bases: 4. The CDR3 here is CAWSRGTSGSYNEQFF. The CDR3 DNA follows: TGTGCCTGGAGCCGCGGGACTAGCGGCTCCTACAATGAGCAGTTCTTC. Complete variable domain (other parts from reference TRBV30 and TRBJ2-1): SQTIHQWPATLVQPVGSPLSLECTVEGTSNPNLYWYRQAAGRGLQLLFYSVGIGQISSEVPQNLSASRPQDRQFILSSKKLLLSDSGFYLCAWSRGTSGSYNEQFFGPGTRLTVL.

The chain couples TRBV13 to TRBJ2-5; TRBD2 aligns across 12 bases. Trimming removed 5 bases from V and 4 bases from J; junction bases left unmatched: 8. This CDR3 contains 16 residues. Looked up from germline, CDR1 is PRHDT and CDR2 is FYEKMQ (reference sequence). The CDR3 DNA follows: TGTGCCAGCAGCCCGGGACTAGCGGGCCCCAGAGAGACCCAGTACTTC. Its translation is CASSPGLAGPRETQYF.

This clone was found once. Here the CDR3 DNA reads TGTGCCAATTACCGGGAAGATGAGCAGTTCTTC. Its translation is CANYREDEQFF. The chain recombines TRBV7-4 with TRBJ2-1; tentatively, D is TRBD2 (5 bases). The CDR3 runs to 11 residues. Germline values: CDR1 SGHVT, CDR2 SQSDAQ. V lost 10 bases and J 8 bases, leaving 12 bases between the germline ends.

DNA of the CDR3: TGTGCCAGCAGCCTCGAGGCAGGGGAAGCTTTCTTT. This sequence encodes CASSLEAGEAFF. V and J are TRBV7-9 and TRBJ1-1; the D gene is possibly TRBD1 (5 bases). This CDR3 is 12 amino acids long. Deletions cut 5 bases from V and 8 bases from J, with 12 bases between. Germline lookup yields CDR1 SEHNR and CDR2 FQNEAQ (reference sequence).

The chain links TRBV11-3 to TRBJ1-3; D unresolved. V was trimmed by 3 bases and J by 2 bases, leaving 11 bases between them. Looked up from germline, CDR1 is SGHNT and CDR2 is YENEEA. This CDR3 has 15 residues. CDR3 DNA: TGTGCCAGCAGCTTTCGGGAGAGACCTGGAAACACCATATATTTT. The encoded protein is CASSFRERPGNTIYF.

This clone was seen once. The CDR3: CASSYSLNTEAFF. In DNA, the CDR3 is TGTGCCAGCAGTTACAGCCTGAACACTGAAGCTTTCTTT. The chain has TRBV6-2 or TRBV6-3 and TRBJ1-1; D remains ambiguous. Trimming took off 2 bases at V and 0 bases at J, with 4 bases between the two ends. This CDR3 comprises 13 residues. Looked up from germline, CDR1 is MNHEY and CDR2 is SVGEGT.

The chain uses TRBV7-8 and TRBJ1-1; a weak D match, TRBD1 (5 bases). The CDR3 extends over 18 amino acids. Germline assignment: CDR1 SGHVS and CDR2 FQNEAQ. With 5 bases removed from V and 6 bases from J, the gap between germline ends came to 28 bases. The CDR3 sequence: CASSAGRGRYANKPEAFF. The CDR3 nucleotides read TGTGCCAGCAGCGCCGGGAGGGGTCGATACGCCAATAAACCTGAAGCTTTCTTT.

The chain combines TRBV15 with TRBJ2-7, with D perhaps matching TRBD2 (6 bases). With 3 bases removed from V and 5 bases from J, the gap between germline ends came to 14 bases. The germline gives CDR1 LNHNV, CDR2 YYDKDF (reference sequence). The CDR3 extends over 14 amino acids. The DNA of the CDR3 is TGTGCCACCAGCAGGGGGGACTTGATAGACGAGCAGTACTTC. It translates to CATSRGDLIDEQYF.

The chain combines TRBV12-5 with TRBJ1-5; TRBD1 aligns across 8 bases. V was clipped by 2 bases and J by 3 bases; unmatched bases: 3. This CDR3 has 15 amino acids. In germline, CDR1 is LGHNT, CDR2 FRNRAP. The CDR3 nucleotides are TGTGCTAGTGGTTTGAGACAGGGGACCAATCAGCCCCAGCATTTT. It specifies CASGLRQGTNQPQHF.

V is TRBV3-1 (or the pseudogene TRBV3-2) and J is TRBJ1-2; 7 nucleotides agree with TRBD1. The CDR3 is 16 residues long. The germline gives CDR1 LGHDT, CDR2 YNNKEL (reference sequence). Unmatched junction bases numbered 8, after V lost 4 bases and J lost 0 bases. The CDR3 nucleotides read TGTGCCAGCAGCCCGGACAGGACCCTAGCTAACTATGGCTACACCTTC. It yields the protein CASSPDRTLANYGYTF.

The chain links TRBV11-2 to TRBJ1-1; possibly TRBD1 for D (5 bases). Per germline, CDR1 SGHAT and CDR2 FQNNGV. CDR3 length: 13 residues. V shed 5 bases and J shed 7 bases, with 14 bases lying between them. CDR3 DNA sequence: TGTGCCAGCAGCCCTGGCCAGGGCCGTGAAGCTTTCTTT. Amino acid sequence: CASSPGQGREAFF.

The rearrangement joins TRBV6-5 to TRBJ1-2; TRBD1 aligns across 10 bases. Trimming cost V 0 bases and J 8 bases; bases outside gene matches: 9. Germline lookup yields CDR1 MNHEY and CDR2 SVGAGI. This CDR3 spans 16 amino acids. The CDR3 sequence is CASSYSTGGGIRGYTF. CDR3 coding DNA: TGTGCCAGCAGTTACTCGACAGGGGGCGGGATAAGGGGCTACACCTTC.

The CDR3 bases are TGTGCCAGCAGTGTGGCGGGGGGAGGCGATGGAAACACCATATATTTT. It specifies CASSVAGGGDGNTIYF. This chain uses TRBV2 with TRBJ1-3; TRBD1 might be the D (5 bases). Between the trimmed V and J ends, which lost 4 bases and 3 bases, there was a span of 16 bases. This CDR3 is 16 amino acids long. CDR1 is SNHLY, CDR2 FYNNEI, per germline.

The J gene is TRBJ2-1, the V gene TRBV2; the match to TRBD1 covers 10 bases. The CDR3 runs 17 residues. The germline V gene has CDR1 SNHLY and CDR2 FYNNEI. Trimming at V came to 0 bases and at J to 5 bases, leaving 7 bases not matched to a gene. This CDR3 is CASSEALGDRGNNEQFF. In DNA form, the CDR3 reads TGTGCCAGCAGTGAAGCCCTTGGGGACAGGGGCAACAATGAGCAGTTCTTC.

The chain employs TRBV12-3 or TRBV12-4 and TRBJ2-7; D unclear. Trimming took 6 bases from V and 1 from J, leaving 4 bases between them. The CDR3 sequence is 11 residues long. CDR3 in DNA: TGTGCCAGCAGCCAGTCCTACGAGCAGTACTTC. It specifies CASSQSYEQYF.

A single count supports this clone. The chain links TRBV27 to TRBJ1-4; TRBD1 matches at 9 bases. V lost 3 bases and J lost 4; bases outside the gene matches: 6. In germline, CDR1 is MNHEY, CDR2 SMNVEV (reference sequence). CDR3 size: 16 residues. This chain's CDR3 is CASSFLRTGVNEKLFF. The CDR3, as DNA: TGTGCCAGCAGTTTCCTTCGGACAGGGGTTAATGAAAAACTGTTTTTT.

The chain couples TRBV6-6 to TRBJ1-4, with D possibly matching TRBD1 (5 bases). The CDR3 extends over 16 amino acids. CDR1 and CDR2 (germline): MNHNY, SVGAGI (reference sequence). Trimming removed 2 bases from V and 7 bases from J, with 17 bases in between. CDR3 in DNA: TGTGCCAGCAGTTACCCTCTCAGGGCCGGGGGTGAAAAACTGTTTTTT. Protein: CASSYPLRAGGEKLFF.

The chain carries TRBV5-1 and TRBJ2-3; 10 bases map to TRBD2. Germline-derived CDR1 and CDR2 are SGHRS and YFSETQ. The CDR3 runs to 15 residues. Trimming took 5 bases from V and 5 from J; bases not matched to a gene: 8. CDR3: CASSWSGGAEDTQYF. CDR3 DNA: TGCGCCAGCAGTTGGAGCGGGGGGGCCGAAGATACGCAGTATTTT.